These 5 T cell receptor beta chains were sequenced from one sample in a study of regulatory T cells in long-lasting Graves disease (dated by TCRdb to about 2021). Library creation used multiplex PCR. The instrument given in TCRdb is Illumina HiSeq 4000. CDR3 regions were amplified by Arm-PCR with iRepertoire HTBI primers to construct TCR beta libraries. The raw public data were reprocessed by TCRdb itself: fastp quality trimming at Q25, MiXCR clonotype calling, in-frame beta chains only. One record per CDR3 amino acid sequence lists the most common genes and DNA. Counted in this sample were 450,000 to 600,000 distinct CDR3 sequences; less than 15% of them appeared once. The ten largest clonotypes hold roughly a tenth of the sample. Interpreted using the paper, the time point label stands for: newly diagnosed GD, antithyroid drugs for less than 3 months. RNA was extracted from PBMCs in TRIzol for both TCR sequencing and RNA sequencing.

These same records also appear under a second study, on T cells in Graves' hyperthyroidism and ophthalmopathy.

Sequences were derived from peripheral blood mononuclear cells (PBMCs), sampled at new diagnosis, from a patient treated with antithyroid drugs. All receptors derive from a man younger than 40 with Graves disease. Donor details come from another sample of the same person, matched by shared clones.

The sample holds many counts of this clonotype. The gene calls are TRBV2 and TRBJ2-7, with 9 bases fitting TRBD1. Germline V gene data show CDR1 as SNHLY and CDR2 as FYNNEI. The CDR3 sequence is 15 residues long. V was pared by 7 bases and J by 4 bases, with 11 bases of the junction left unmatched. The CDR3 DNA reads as TGTGCCAGCACCATAGAGGGGACAGGGTTTTACGAGCAGTACTTC. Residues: CASTIEGTGFYEQYF. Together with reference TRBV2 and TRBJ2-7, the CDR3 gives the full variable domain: EPEVTQTPSHQVTQMGQEVILRCVPISNHLYFYWYRQILGQKVEFLVSFYNNEISEKSEIFDDQFSVERPDGSNFTLKIRSTKLEDSAMYFCASTIEGTGFYEQYFGPGTRLTVT.

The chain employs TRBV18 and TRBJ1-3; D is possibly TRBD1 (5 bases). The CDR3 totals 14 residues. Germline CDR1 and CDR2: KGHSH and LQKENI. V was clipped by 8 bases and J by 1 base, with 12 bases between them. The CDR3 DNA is TGTGCCAGCCCAGTTTCAGGGTCTGGAAACACCATATATTTT. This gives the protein CASPVSGSGNTIYF. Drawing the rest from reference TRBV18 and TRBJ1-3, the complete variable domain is NAGVMQNPRHLVRRRGQEARLRCSPMKGHSHVYWYRQLPEEGLKFMVYLQKENIIDESGMPKERFSAEFPKEGPSILRIQQVVRGDSAAYFCASPVSGSGNTIYFGEGSWLTVV.

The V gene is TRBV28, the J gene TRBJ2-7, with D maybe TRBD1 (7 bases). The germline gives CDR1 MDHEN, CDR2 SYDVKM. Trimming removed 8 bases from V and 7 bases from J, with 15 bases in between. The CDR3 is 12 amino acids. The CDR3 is CASGAGGGEQYF. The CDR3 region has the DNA TGTGCCAGCGGGGCAGGGGGAGGAGAGCAGTACTTC.

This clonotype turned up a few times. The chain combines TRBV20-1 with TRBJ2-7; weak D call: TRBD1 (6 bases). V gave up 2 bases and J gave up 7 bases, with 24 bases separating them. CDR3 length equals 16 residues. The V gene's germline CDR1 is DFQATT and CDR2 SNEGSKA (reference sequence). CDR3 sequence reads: CSARSGRDISMGEQYF. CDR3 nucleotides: TGCAGTGCTAGAAGTGGCAGGGACATTTCAATGGGGGAGCAGTACTTC.

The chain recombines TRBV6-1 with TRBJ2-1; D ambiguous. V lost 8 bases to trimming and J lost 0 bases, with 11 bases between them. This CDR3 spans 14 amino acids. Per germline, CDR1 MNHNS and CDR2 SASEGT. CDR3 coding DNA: TGTGCCAGCCTTTCGACGCCCTCCTACAATGAGCAGTTCTTC. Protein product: CASLSTPSYNEQFF.